Sequencing of this T cell receptor beta chain was carried out in a study of T cell repertoires in cytomegalovirus infection. Study results and caveats: Dominating the ex vivo response were TCR beta clonotypes that were CMV-specific and HLA-C-restricted.

The CDR3 totals 14 residues. V was pared by 1 base and J by 3 bases, with 10 bases between. Per the germline V gene, CDR1 is DFQATT and CDR2 is SNEGSKA (reference sequence). MiXCR, applied by TCRdb to the reads, yields one record per CDR3 protein. The table lists roughly 320,000 distinct CDR3 sequences, approximately 9.5% of them singletons. As regards this clonotype: Its specificity is not known.

This chain links TRBV20-1 with TRBJ1-5; D is uncertain. The receptor was derived from a human donor in good health (CMV status not recorded). Some clones in this sample may be carry-over from other donors' samples. Input material: PBMCs. CDR3 region: CSARAGSYNQPQHF. CDR3 nucleotide sequence: TGCAGTGCTAGAGCCGGGAGCTACAATCAGCCCCAGCATTTT.